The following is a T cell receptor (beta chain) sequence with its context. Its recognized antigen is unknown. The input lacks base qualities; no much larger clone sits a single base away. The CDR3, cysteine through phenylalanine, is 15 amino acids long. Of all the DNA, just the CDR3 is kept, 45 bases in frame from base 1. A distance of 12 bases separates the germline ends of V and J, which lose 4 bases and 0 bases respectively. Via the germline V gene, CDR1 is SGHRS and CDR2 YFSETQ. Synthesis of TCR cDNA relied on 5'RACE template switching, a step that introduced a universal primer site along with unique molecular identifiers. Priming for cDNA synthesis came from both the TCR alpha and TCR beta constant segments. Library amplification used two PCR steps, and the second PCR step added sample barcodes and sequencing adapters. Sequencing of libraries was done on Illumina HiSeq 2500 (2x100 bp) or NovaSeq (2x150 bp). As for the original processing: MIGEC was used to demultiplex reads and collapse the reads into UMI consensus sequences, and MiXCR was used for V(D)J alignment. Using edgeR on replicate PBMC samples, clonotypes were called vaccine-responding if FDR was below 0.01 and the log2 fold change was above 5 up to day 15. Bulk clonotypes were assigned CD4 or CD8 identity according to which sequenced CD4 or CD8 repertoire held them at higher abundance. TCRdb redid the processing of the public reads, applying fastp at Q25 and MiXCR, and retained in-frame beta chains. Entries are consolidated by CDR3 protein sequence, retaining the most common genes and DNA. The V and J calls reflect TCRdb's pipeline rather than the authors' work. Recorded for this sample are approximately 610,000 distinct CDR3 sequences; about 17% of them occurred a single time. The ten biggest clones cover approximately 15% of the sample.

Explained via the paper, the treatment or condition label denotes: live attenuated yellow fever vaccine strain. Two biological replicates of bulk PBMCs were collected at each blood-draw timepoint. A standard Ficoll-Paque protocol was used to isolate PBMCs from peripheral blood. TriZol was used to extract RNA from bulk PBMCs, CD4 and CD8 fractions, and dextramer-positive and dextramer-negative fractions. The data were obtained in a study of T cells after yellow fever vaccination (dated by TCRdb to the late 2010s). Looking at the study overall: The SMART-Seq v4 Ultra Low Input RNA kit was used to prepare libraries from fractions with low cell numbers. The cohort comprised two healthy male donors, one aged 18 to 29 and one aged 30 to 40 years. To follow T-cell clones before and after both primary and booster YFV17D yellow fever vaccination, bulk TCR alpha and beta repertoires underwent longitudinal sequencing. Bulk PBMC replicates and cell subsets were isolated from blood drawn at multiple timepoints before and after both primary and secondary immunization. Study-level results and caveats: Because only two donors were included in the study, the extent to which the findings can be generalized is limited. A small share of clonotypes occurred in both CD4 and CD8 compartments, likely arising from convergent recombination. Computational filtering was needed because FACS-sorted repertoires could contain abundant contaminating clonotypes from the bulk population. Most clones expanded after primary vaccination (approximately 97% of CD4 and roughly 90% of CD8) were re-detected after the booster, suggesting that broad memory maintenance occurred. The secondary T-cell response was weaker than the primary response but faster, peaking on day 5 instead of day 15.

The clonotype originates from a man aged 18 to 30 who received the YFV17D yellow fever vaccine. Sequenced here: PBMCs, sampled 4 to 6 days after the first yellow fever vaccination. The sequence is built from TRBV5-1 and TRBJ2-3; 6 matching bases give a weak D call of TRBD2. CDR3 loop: CASSPPGVSTDTQYF. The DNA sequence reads TGCGCCAGCAGCCCCCCGGGGGTTAGCACAGATACGCAGTATTTT.